What follows are 20 T cell receptor beta chains derived from one specimen sequenced in a study of Graves' ophthalmopathy and Graves' hyperthyroidism. RNA transcripts served as template for amplifying TCR beta CDR3 sequences. The authors performed first-round RT-PCR with HTBI primers and then a second-round multiplex PCR. A single record per CDR3 protein comes from TCRdb applying MiXCR to the multiplex PCR reads. The data contain almost 750,000 distinct CDR3 sequences, approximately 40% of them seen just once; the ten biggest clones take up around 40%. The sequenced sample consisted of peripheral blood. The receptors shown here come from an adult man with Graves' ophthalmopathy.

In its sample, this clonotype was seen a few times. One junction end disagrees with the germline gene, perhaps due to a read error. The chain combines TRBV12-3 or TRBV12-4 with TRBJ2-7; 9 bases align to TRBD1. The CDR3 is made up of 14 amino acids. The CDR3 DNA follows: TGTGCCAGCAGTTTCGGGACAGGGTCCTCCGAGCAGTACTTC. Translation gives CASSFGTGSSEQYF.

This chain uses TRBV29-1 with TRBJ2-7, with D possibly matching TRBD1 (5 bases). Germline V gene sequence: CDR1 SQVTM, CDR2 ANQGSEA. The CDR3 extends over 15 amino acids. Trimming removed 0 bases from V and 0 bases from J, with 12 bases in between. The CDR3 DNA reads as TGCAGCGTTGAAGATTCACGACAGAGCTCCTACGAGCAGTACTTC. Protein sequence: CSVEDSRQSSYEQYF.

This clonotype was recorded a few times. The chain is built from TRBV25-1 and TRBJ2-2; 9 bases fit TRBD1. V dropped 5 bases and J dropped 4; count of bases not matched to a gene: 8. In germline, CDR1 is MGHDK, CDR2 SYGVNS. CDR3 length equals 16 residues. CDR3 bases: TGTGCCAGCAGTTTTTCACCGGGACAGGGCACCGGGGAGCTGTTTTTT. This sequence encodes CASSFSPGQGTGELFF. The entire variable domain, with the rest obtained from reference TRBV25-1 and TRBJ2-2, is as follows: EADIYQTPRYLVIGTGKKITLECSQTMGHDKMYWYQQDPGMELHLIHYSYGVNSTEKGDLSSESTVSRIRTEHFPLTLESARPSHTSQYLCASSFSPGQGTGELFFGEGSRLTVL.

The V call is TRBV7-9, the J call TRBJ2-7; possible D gene TRBD2, 5 bases. The CDR3 has 13 amino acids. Germline CDR1 reads SEHNR; CDR2 reads FQNEAQ (reference sequence). Trimming pared 5 bases from V and 7 bases from J, leaving 15 bases between. The CDR3 DNA sequence: TGTGCCAGCAGCCCACTTTCCCCGGGGGAGCAGTACTTC. Translating it yields CASSPLSPGEQYF.

The chain joins TRBV5-1 to TRBJ1-1, with D unclear. The CDR3 runs to 14 residues. The V gene lost 0 bases and the J gene lost 3 bases, with 9 bases spanning the gap. Germline-derived CDR1 and CDR2 are SGHRS and YFSETQ. In DNA form, the CDR3 reads TGCGCCAGCAGCTTGGTTGAGGGTGACACTGAAGCTTTCTTT. Its protein is CASSLVEGDTEAFF.

V and J are TRBV7-9 and TRBJ2-6; 8 bases agree with TRBD1. Germline loops: CDR1 SEHNR, CDR2 FQNEAQ (reference sequence). The CDR3 is 17 residues long. J gave up 4 bases and V 8 bases, and 13 bases lay outside the gene matches. The CDR3 loop is CASGWAQGGYGANVLTF. CDR3 sequence (DNA): TGTGCCAGCGGGTGGGCACAGGGGGGTTACGGGGCCAACGTCCTGACTTTC.

A word on this clonotype: One end of the junction is discordant with germline, which a read error may explain. The chain joins TRBV24-1 to TRBJ1-5, with D perhaps TRBD1 (5 bases). The germline V gene has CDR1 KGHDR and CDR2 SFDVKD. This CDR3 is 14 amino acids long. In DNA form, the CDR3 reads TGCGCCACCAGTGACGGGGCAGGGTCTCAGCCCCAGCATTTT. Its protein product is CATSDGAGSQPQHF.

DNA of the CDR3: TGTGCCTGGAGTTTAATGCTGAACACTGAAGCTTTCTTT. It yields the protein CAWSLMLNTEAFF. This chain links TRBV30 with TRBJ1-1; D is unresolved. Between the trimmed V and J ends, which lost 2 bases and 0 bases, there was a span of 7 bases. Germline CDR1 is GTSNPN and CDR2 is SVGIG (reference sequence). This CDR3 region has 13 residues.

The rearrangement joins TRBV20-1 to TRBJ2-7; no reliable D call. Trimming pared 3 bases from V and 3 bases from J, leaving 12 bases between. From germline, CDR1 is DFQATT and CDR2 SNEGSKA (reference sequence). This CDR3 region has 13 residues. The CDR3 loop reads CSAREGINYEQYF. The DNA for the CDR3 is TGCAGTGCTAGGGAAGGGATCAACTACGAGCAGTACTTC.

The table lists this clonotype with many counts. The CDR3 spells CASSVGWTGQYGYTF. CDR3 coding DNA: TGTGCCAGCAGCGTGGGGTGGACAGGGCAGTATGGCTACACCTTC. The V call is TRBV9, the J call TRBJ1-2; 8 bases agree with TRBD1. V was pared by 2 bases and J by 5 bases, with 8 bases of the junction left unmatched. Per the germline V gene, CDR1 is SGDLS and CDR2 is YYNGEE. The length of the CDR3 is 15 residues.

Worth noting for this clonotype: A much larger clone differs by one base, so this may be a read error. The chain carries TRBV7-9 and TRBJ1-1, with D unclear. Per the germline V gene, CDR1 is SEHNR and CDR2 is FQNEAQ (reference sequence). Trimming stripped 5 bases from V and 4 bases from J, with 14 bases between. The CDR3 loop spans 14 amino acids. CDR3 amino acids: CASSAGELGTEAFF. The CDR3 bases are TGTGCCAGCAGCGCCGGGGAGCTCGGCACTGAAGCTTTCTTT. The full variable domain, its missing parts supplied by reference TRBV7-9 and TRBJ1-1, is DTGVSQNPRHKITKRGQNVTFRCDPISEHNRLYWYRQTLGQGPEFLTYFQNEAQLEKSRLLSDRFSAERPKGSFSTLEIQRTEQGDSAMYLCASSAGELGTEAFFGQGTRLTVV.

This clonotype showed up many times. CDR3 nucleotides: TGTGCCAGCAGCGTAGCAGCGGGGGGGTCCCACGAGCAGTACTTC. Encoded protein: CASSVAAGGSHEQYF. The rearrangement links TRBV9 to TRBJ2-7, with 10 bases matching TRBD2. The V segment lost 0 bases and the J segment 5 bases; nucleotides outside the gene matches: 5. Germline CDR1 reads SGDLS; CDR2 reads YYNGEE. The CDR3 covers 15 residues.

This chain links TRBV25-1 with TRBJ2-2; a possible D gene is TRBD1 (5 bases). Per the germline V gene, CDR1 is MGHDK and CDR2 is SYGVNS. V lost 7 bases and J 5 bases, leaving 17 bases between the germline ends. This CDR3 has 15 amino acids. In DNA form, the CDR3 reads TGTGCCAGCACTAGACAGACCACCCCAACCGGGGAGCTGTTTTTT. This encodes CASTRQTTPTGELFF.

With regard to this clonotype: The conserved phenylalanine or tryptophan is not found at the CDR3 terminus, so this likely reflects a read error. The chain employs TRBV5-1 and TRBJ2-3, with unresolved D. CDR1 SGHRS and CDR2 YFSETQ come from the germline V gene. The CDR3 covers 14 residues. V lost 0 bases, J lost 2 bases, and 7 bases lay in between. The CDR3 DNA is TGCGCCAGCAGCTTGGTTAGCTACACAGATACGCAGTATTTA. This gives the protein CASSLVSYTDTQYL.

As regards this clonotype: The junction departs from germline at one end; a sequencing error may be responsible. The V call is TRBV9, the J call TRBJ1-2, with 8 bases fitting TRBD1. CDR1 is SGDLS and CDR2 is YYNGEE in the germline V gene. This CDR3 is 18 amino acids long. The CDR3 spells CASSETKEAGGEYYDYTF. Written as DNA, the CDR3 is TGTGCCAGCAGCGAGACAAAAGAGGCAGGGGGCGAGTACTATGACTACACCTTC.

This clonotype has more than one count but fewer than ten. The rearrangement joins TRBV7-9 to TRBJ2-2; the D gene is possibly TRBD2 (5 bases). This CDR3 has 17 residues. Germline values: CDR1 SEHNR, CDR2 FQNEAQ (reference sequence). The V and J ends lost 1 base and 1 base respectively, with 13 bases between them. The CDR3 DNA reads TGTGCCAGCAGCTTAGGCCGATGGGAGCAGAACACCGGGGAGCTGTTTTTT. It yields the protein CASSLGRWEQNTGELFF.

Points on this clonotype: A read error may produce the germline difference seen at one junction end. Here the CDR3 DNA reads TGTGCCACCAGTGACCCAGGGGCAGCTAATCAGCCCCAGCATTTT. Residues: CATSDPGAANQPQHF. The V gene is TRBV10-3, the J gene TRBJ1-5, with a weak D call TRBD1 (6 bases). The germline gives CDR1 ENHRY, CDR2 SYGVKD. This CDR3 has 15 residues.

The J gene is TRBJ1-1, the V gene TRBV29-1; D ambiguous. CDR1 is SQVTM and CDR2 is ANQGSEA in the germline V gene. Trimming stripped 1 base from V and 4 bases from J, with 19 bases between. The CDR3 sequence is 16 residues long. The CDR3 loop reads CSVEVRGSASSTEAFF. The CDR3, as DNA: TGCAGCGTTGAAGTTCGAGGTTCAGCATCGAGCACTGAAGCTTTCTTT.

The V call is TRBV5-5, the J call TRBJ2-5; the D gene could be TRBD1 or TRBD2 (5 bases each). Germline V CDR1 and CDR2: SGHKS, YYEKEE (reference sequence). This CDR3 contains 16 residues. Deletions cut 2 bases from V and 5 bases from J, with 19 bases between. This CDR3 reads CASSLVAQGTGETQYF. The DNA for the CDR3 is TGTGCCAGCAGCTTAGTTGCCCAGGGTACGGGGGAGACCCAGTACTTC.

This clonotype has a handful of counts. This chain connects TRBV12-3 or TRBV12-4 to TRBJ2-5; TRBD1 aligns across 9 bases. V gave up 5 bases and J gave up 5 bases; unmatched junction bases: 9. The CDR3 is made up of 15 amino acids. In DNA, the CDR3 is TGTGCCAGCAGTCCCCGGACAGGGGTGACGGAGACCCAGTACTTC. The encoded protein is CASSPRTGVTETQYF.